Presented here are 10 T cell receptor beta chains from one specimen sequenced in a study of control samples from healthy donors and cancer patients. Using immunoSEQ multiplex PCR, the repertoire was profiled, and TCRdb retains in-frame clones only, with some absent. The table lists roughly 190,000 clones. The specimen was blood. The receptors were gathered from a woman aged 25-40 years in good health.

The chain is built from TRBV5-1 and TRBJ1-3; D ambiguous. The V end lost 0 bases, the J end lost 7 bases, and 5 bases lay between the germline ends. CDR1 and CDR2 (germline): SGHRS, YFSETQ. The CDR3 length is 12 residues. CDR3 nucleotides: TGCGCCAGCAGCTTGGATCTCAACACCATATATTTT. Its translation: CASSLDLNTIYF.

V gene TRBV14 combines with J gene TRBJ2-3; 10 positions match TRBD1. The CDR3 length is 16 residues. Unmatched junction bases numbered 7, after V lost 4 bases and J lost 3 bases. Germline V gives CDR1 SGHDN, CDR2 FVKESK. CDR3 nucleotides: TGTGCCAGCAGCCGAAAATTGGGACAGGGGACAGATACGCAGTATTTT. It codes for CASSRKLGQGTDTQYF.

This chain connects TRBV27 to TRBJ1-4, with TRBD1 matching 8 bases. Germline-derived CDR1 and CDR2 are MNHEY and SMNVEV (reference sequence). The CDR3 is made up of 14 amino acids. The V segment lost 6 bases and the J segment 7 bases; nucleotides outside the gene matches: 7. Here the CDR3 reads CASSSRTGTEKLFF. The CDR3 nucleotides read TGTGCCAGCAGCTCCAGGACAGGGACTGAAAAACTGTTTTTT.

V gene TRBV4-1 combines with J gene TRBJ1-5, with a possible D match to TRBD1 (5 bases). Germline assignment: CDR1 MGHRA and CDR2 YSYEKL. The CDR3 consists of 14 residues. With 3 bases removed from V and 7 bases from J, the gap between germline ends came to 13 bases. In DNA, the CDR3 is TGCGCCAGCAGCCACGATGGGGGATACCAGCCCCAGCATTTT. Translated, it gives CASSHDGGYQPQHF.

The chain links TRBV28 to TRBJ2-1; 10 bases map to TRBD2. V lost 4 bases to trimming and J lost 5 bases; unmatched junction nucleotides: 5. Germline CDR1 and CDR2: MDHEN and SYDVKM. The CDR3 consists of 15 residues. This CDR3 is CASSSSGGNNNEQFF. In DNA form, the CDR3 reads TGTGCCAGCAGTTCTAGCGGGGGCAACAACAATGAGCAGTTCTTC.

The chain joins TRBV5-6 to TRBJ1-6; D perhaps matches TRBD1 (6 bases). Germline V lookup: CDR1 SGHDT, CDR2 YYEEEE. The CDR3 spans 14 residues. Trimming took off 0 bases at V and 7 bases at J, with 8 bases between the two ends. Here the CDR3 reads CASSLGRGNSPLHF. CDR3 nucleotide sequence: TGTGCCAGCAGCTTGGGGAGGGGGAATTCACCCCTCCACTTT.

This chain links TRBV19 with TRBJ1-1; no firm D call. Trimming shortened V by 5 bases and J by 6 bases, and 10 bases separated the two germline ends. This CDR3 has 12 residues. Looked up from germline, CDR1 is LNHDA and CDR2 is SQIVND (reference sequence). The CDR3 nucleotides read TGTGCCAGTAGTTTATACAGCGCTGAAGCTTTCTTT. This translates into CASSLYSAEAFF.

The chain recombines TRBV7-2 with TRBJ1-6, with D possibly being TRBD1 (6 bases). The CDR3 runs to 17 residues. V lost 1 base and J 1 base, leaving 11 bases between the germline ends. The germline gives CDR1 SGHTA, CDR2 FQGNSA. The CDR3 is CASSLDSRGSYNSPLHF. CDR3 sequence (DNA): TGTGCCAGCAGCTTAGATAGCAGGGGATCCTATAATTCACCCCTCCACTTT.

J is TRBJ1-1 and V is TRBV29-1; weak D call: TRBD1 (6 bases). Germline-derived CDR1 and CDR2 are SQVTM and ANQGSEA. Trimming pared 5 bases from V and 1 base from J, leaving 17 bases between. The CDR3 consists of 15 residues. The CDR3 region is CSVSPPPGENTEAFF. CDR3 sequence (DNA): TGCAGCGTTTCTCCGCCACCAGGGGAGAACACTGAAGCTTTCTTT. The whole variable domain, remainder taken from reference TRBV29-1 and TRBJ1-1, is SAVISQKPSRDICQRGTSLTIQCQVDSQVTMMFWYRQQPGQSLTLIATANQGSEATYESGFVIDKFPISRPNLTFSTLTVSNMSPEDSSIYLCSVSPPPGENTEAFFGQGTRLTVV.

The chain uses TRBV4-1 and TRBJ2-1; TRBD2 agrees at 9 bases. The CDR3 totals 17 residues. V dropped 0 bases and J dropped 4; count of bases not matched to a gene: 7. The germline V gene has CDR1 MGHRA and CDR2 YSYEKL. CDR3 bases: TGCGCCAGCAGCCAAGACGGAGGCGGGGGGGTGTACAATGAGCAGTTCTTC. Encoded protein: CASSQDGGGGVYNEQFF.